This TCR beta chain was sequenced for a study of OX40 agonist ivuxolimab in advanced cancers. Peripheral blood came from all dose cohorts at three timepoints. Profiling relied on immunoSEQ multiplex PCR, and the TCRdb table lists in-frame clones only, not all of them. The repertoire holds 55,000 to 90,000 clones, with 80% to 90% as singletons. Points on this clone: The antigen remains unidentified.

The study, taken as a whole, reports: The CD4+ and CD8+ T cells in the blood had expanded clonally by week 6 at 0.1 to 3.0 mg/kg.

Per the germline V gene, CDR1 is LGHNA and CDR2 is YSLEER. This CDR3 is built from 16 residues. The V gene end was trimmed by 4 bases and the J gene end by 7 bases; junction bases not matched to a gene: 10. The clonotype originates from an adult with an advanced solid tumor such as melanoma, head and neck, liver or kidney cancer. Sample: CD4+ or CD8+ T cells sorted from blood, taken in a trial of the OX40 agonist ivuxolimab. The chain uses TRBV4-3 and TRBJ1-6, with 7 bases identical to TRBD1. CDR3 amino acids: CASSLDTGVGNSPLHF. The CDR3 DNA reads TGCGCCAGCAGCCTAGATACAGGGGTGGGGAATTCACCCCTCCACTTT.